This record covers a single T cell receptor (beta chain). No cognate antigen has been identified for it. Base qualities are not recorded, but no much larger clone differs from it by a single base. CDR1 SGDLS and CDR2 YYNGEE were looked up in the germline V gene. V is pared back by 0 bases and J by 2 bases, with 11 bases lying between the germline termini. The CDR3 measures 15 amino acids from cysteine to phenylalanine. Only the CDR3 portion is preserved as DNA: 45 bases, with reading frame beginning at the first base. The CDR3 regions of human TCRbeta chains were analyzed by immunosequencing. Regarding the original processing steps: Repertoire TCRs were matched against a reference library of SARS-CoV-2-specific TCRs generated with the MIRA antigen-specificity platform. Breadth was defined as the fraction of unique TCRs that were SARS-CoV-2-associated. Depth was defined as the fraction of total T cells that were SARS-CoV-2-associated. Each spike-specific TCR was assigned to its reactive spike region and to a CD4 or CD8 class using the MIRA data. Log10-transformed breadth and depth values were compared by one-way ANOVA with Sidak's multiple comparisons tests. TCRdb carries this immuneACCESS record with in-frame sequences only. Its versions omit some clonotypes, under half of them owing to an unresolved V gene in the studies checked, with the rest unexplained. From that table come the V and J calls and clone size; the DNA was used to work out D and trimming. The sample table contains over 150,000 clones; only one count was recorded for 90% of them. The top ten clones comprise 15% to 20% of the sample.

This sample stems from a study of T cell responses to AZD1222 COVID-19 vaccine (dated by TCRdb to the early 2020s). Looking at the study overall: AZD1222 recipients given second doses at about 4 weeks or at about 12 weeks were pooled, since spike-specific TCR depth and breadth were not found to differ between the two schedules. A total of 230 to 250 trial participants underwent TCR sequencing, of whom approximately 200 had received two doses of AZD1222 and about 25 had received two doses of the MenACWY control vaccine. Trial participants were enrolled into age subgroups of 18-55, 56-69 and 70-plus years, which contained around 150, 28 and 57 TCR-sequenced participants, respectively.

The time point label corresponds to: baseline before first vaccination. Vaccinee samples were obtained from the UK trials COV001 and COV002, which included a single-blind randomized controlled phase 2/3 trial of AZD1222 (ChAdOx1 nCoV-19) in healthy adults. For TCRbeta chain sequencing, PBMC samples were collected from trial participants at day 0 and at day 28 after the second dose. Study-level results and caveats: A significant rise in spike-specific TCR breadth and depth was observed after two AZD1222 doses relative to day 0 and relative to MenACWY recipients. Because no day 14 peak-response samples were available, the repertoires could be characterized only after the peak T cell response. Epitopes outside the regions mutated in the B.1.351 and B.1.1.7 variants were reportedly recognized by nearly half of the unique spike-specific TCRs. Participants were mostly white British and included more females than males, and it was suggested by the authors that clonal diversity may have been underestimated. In the small 56-69-year group, the increase in depth fell short of significance, most likely because of low power. Conclusions about previously exposed vaccinees are limited because only a handful of AZD1222 recipients were SARS-CoV-2 seropositive at baseline. Vaccine-associated CD4 TCRs spanned the whole spike protein, with dominant responses in regions 160-218 and 743-854.

This sequence was found in an adult in good health. The rearranged chain carries TRBV9 and TRBJ1-1; a confident D gene designation cannot be given. The sample consisted of peripheral blood, taken on day 0 of AZD1222 vaccination. The CDR3 has the sequence CASSVGGLSNTEAFF. The bases read TGTGCCAGCAGCGTAGGAGGACTGAGTAACACTGAAGCTTTCTTT.